One and the same sample provided the 7 T cell receptor beta chains below, sequenced in a study of cytomegalovirus exposure and HLA in healthy donors. Use of 60 Vbeta and 13 Jbeta primers characterized the PCR. Profiled with immunoSEQ multiplex PCR; TCRdb holds only in-frame clones, not every one. The sample has under 200,000 clones, around 69% seen once. The sequenced sample consisted of PBMCs. Source of these receptors: a woman between 25 and 40 years old in good health and CMV-seronegative.

The rearrangement joins TRBV28 to TRBJ1-2; D might be TRBD1 (5 bases). CDR3 length: 13 residues. With 7 bases removed from V and 4 bases from J, the gap between germline ends came to 13 bases. The germline V gene encodes CDR1 MDHEN and CDR2 SYDVKM. Here the CDR3 reads CASTAGRIYGYTF. CDR3 nucleotides: TGTGCCAGCACTGCGGGACGGATCTATGGCTACACCTTC.

As regards this clone: Other DNA sequences of this sample code for an identical CDR3. The gene calls are TRBV7-6 and TRBJ2-2; 11 nucleotides align to TRBD2. The CDR3 runs to 16 residues. Germline V lookup: CDR1 SGHVS, CDR2 FNYEAQ. V shed 3 bases and J 1 base; nucleotides not matched to a gene: 1. This chain's CDR3 is CASSLGLAVNTGELFF. In DNA form, the CDR3 reads TGTGCCAGCAGCTTGGGACTAGCGGTGAACACCGGGGAGCTGTTTTTT.

CDR3 DNA: TGTGCCAGCAGAGTCGCGGCATTATCCCCCAATGAGCAGTTCTTC. Amino acids: CASRVAALSPNEQFF. The V gene is TRBV6-5, the J gene TRBJ2-1; D remains ambiguous. The V and J ends lost 6 bases and 6 bases respectively, with 18 bases between them. This CDR3 comprises 15 residues. Germline lookup yields CDR1 MNHEY and CDR2 SVGAGI.

To note about this clone: Its ends do not fully match the called genes, so a read error is possible. This chain joins TRBV11-2 and TRBJ1-1; TRBD1 is a possible D gene (5 bases). Germline assignment: CDR1 SGHAT and CDR2 FQNNGV. The CDR3 has 17 amino acids. As DNA, the CDR3 is TGTGACAGCAGCTTAAAGGGGTGGACCCAAATGAACATTGAAGCTTTCTTT. It translates to CDSSLKGWTQMNIEAFF.

This clone was detected a few times. The chain combines TRBV9 with TRBJ1-1; D is unresolved. V lost 0 bases, J lost 2 bases, and 11 bases lay in between. The CDR3 is 15 amino acids. Germline V lookup: CDR1 SGDLS, CDR2 YYNGEE. The CDR3 reads CASSVDGSTNTEAFF. The CDR3 nucleotides read TGTGCCAGCAGCGTAGACGGGTCCACTAACACTGAAGCTTTCTTT.

The genes are TRBV6-5 and TRBJ1-2; 7 bases line up with TRBD1. The germline CDR1 and CDR2 sequences are MNHEY and SVGAGI. The CDR3 has 13 amino acids. V lost 5 bases to trimming and J lost 2 bases; unmatched junction nucleotides: 2. The CDR3 protein is CASSKDRNYGYTF. The CDR3 DNA reads TGTGCCAGCAGTAAGGACAGGAACTATGGCTACACCTTC.

This rearrangement joins TRBV27 to TRBJ2-3, with TRBD1 identical over 8 bases. V lost 4 bases, J lost 5 bases, and 5 bases stayed unmatched. The CDR3 consists of 14 residues. Germline-derived CDR1 and CDR2 are MNHEY and SMNVEV (reference sequence). The CDR3 coding sequence is TGTGCCAGCAGTTCGGGACAGGTGTTAGATACGCAGTATTTT. It is translated as CASSSGQVLDTQYF.